These T cell receptor beta chains were read from a single sample in a study of OX40 agonist ivuxolimab in advanced cancers. Repertoires were generated with immunoSEQ multiplex PCR, while TCRdb's copy carries only in-frame clones and drops some. The data contain 37,000 or so clones, roughly 82% of them seen just once; the ten biggest clones take up around 2%. The sequences come from CD4+ or CD8+ T cells sorted from blood, collected in a trial of the OX40 agonist ivuxolimab. The receptors come from an adult with an advanced solid tumor such as melanoma, head and neck, liver or kidney cancer. CDR3s include the opening cysteine and the closing phenylalanine or tryptophan. The D gene is left open where the match is weak. The size field is filled for only some rows; it gives once, few, many or a size class.

d_gene: TRBD2; len: 12; v_gene: TRBV2; j_gene: TRBJ2-3; abundance: NA; CDR3aa: CASTSGKDTQYF; CDR3nt: TGTGCCAGCACTAGCGGAAAAGATACGCAGTATTTT
d_gene: TRBD1; len: 14; v_gene: TRBV11-2; j_gene: TRBJ2-7; abundance: NA; CDR3aa: CASSFVGQVYEQYF; CDR3nt: TGTGCCAGCAGCTTCGTCGGACAGGTCTACGAGCAGTACTTC
d_gene: NA; len: 15; v_gene: TRBV5-6; j_gene: TRBJ1-3; abundance: NA; CDR3aa: CASSRDEGPGNTIYF; CDR3nt: TGTGCCAGCAGCCGAGACGAGGGCCCTGGAAACACCATATATTTT
d_gene: NA; len: 14; v_gene: TRBV19; j_gene: TRBJ2-1; abundance: NA; CDR3aa: CASSTSPSPGPQFF; CDR3nt: TGTGCCAGTAGTACCTCACCGTCGCCGGGCCCTCAGTTCTTC
d_gene: NA; len: 13; v_gene: TRBV7-3; j_gene: TRBJ1-2; abundance: NA; CDR3aa: CASSPLGLDGYTF; CDR3nt: TGTGCCAGCAGCCCCCTGGGGCTCGATGGCTACACCTTC
d_gene: NA; len: 15; v_gene: TRBV11-2; j_gene: TRBJ2-6; abundance: once; CDR3aa: CASSRLVSGANVLTF; CDR3nt: TGTGCCAGCAGCCGCCTGGTCTCTGGGGCCAACGTCCTGACTTTC
d_gene: NA; len: 13; v_gene: TRBV18; j_gene: TRBJ2-5; abundance: NA; CDR3aa: CASSSTVQETQYF; CDR3nt: TGTGCCAGCTCATCGACAGTCCAAGAGACCCAGTACTTC
d_gene: NA; len: 15; v_gene: TRBV9; j_gene: TRBJ1-4; abundance: NA; CDR3aa: CASSQAVNRQEKLFF; CDR3nt: TGTGCCAGCAGCCAAGCTGTGAACCGCCAGGAAAAACTGTTTTTT
d_gene: TRBD1; len: 15; v_gene: TRBV5-1; j_gene: TRBJ2-3; abundance: NA; CDR3aa: CASSLYRGSTDTQYF; CDR3nt: TGCGCCAGCAGCTTGTACAGGGGGAGCACAGATACGCAGTATTTT
d_gene: NA; len: 15; v_gene: TRBV7-9; j_gene: TRBJ2-5; abundance: once; CDR3aa: CASSFGGQRQETQYF; CDR3nt: TGTGCCAGCAGCTTCGGCGGACAGCGCCAAGAGACCCAGTACTTC
d_gene: NA; len: 14; v_gene: TRBV5-1; j_gene: TRBJ2-7; abundance: few; CDR3aa: CASSLGGGSGEQYF; CDR3nt: TGCGCCAGCAGCTTGGGTGGGGGCTCGGGGGAGCAGTACTTC
d_gene: NA; len: 13; v_gene: TRBV27; j_gene: TRBJ1-3; abundance: NA; CDR3aa: CASSFREGNTIYF; CDR3nt: TGTGCCAGCAGCTTCAGGGAAGGAAACACCATATATTTT
d_gene: TRBD2; len: 16; v_gene: TRBV4-2; j_gene: TRBJ2-3; abundance: NA; CDR3aa: CASSQGAGARLDTQYF; CDR3nt: TGTGCCAGCAGCCAAGGAGCGGGGGCCAGGTTAGATACGCAGTATTTT
d_gene: NA; len: 12; v_gene: TRBV9; j_gene: TRBJ2-3; abundance: NA; CDR3aa: CASSVFPDTQYF; CDR3nt: TGTGCCAGCAGCGTTTTCCCAGATACGCAGTATTTT
d_gene: NA; len: 8; v_gene: TRBV23-1; j_gene: TRBJ1-2; abundance: NA; CDR3aa: CACRGYTF; CDR3nt: TGCGCCTGTCGTGGCTACACCTTC
d_gene: NA; len: 14; v_gene: TRBV6-5; j_gene: TRBJ1-5; abundance: once; CDR3aa: CASSYVESNQPQHF; CDR3nt: TGTGCCAGCAGTTACGTTGAAAGCAATCAGCCCCAGCATTTT
d_gene: TRBD1; len: 15; v_gene: TRBV6-5; j_gene: TRBJ2-7; abundance: NA; CDR3aa: CASSGDRGLVYEQYF; CDR3nt: TGTGCCAGCAGTGGGGACAGGGGCCTCGTCTACGAGCAGTACTTC
d_gene: NA; len: 14; v_gene: TRBV4-3; j_gene: TRBJ2-3; abundance: NA; CDR3aa: CASSQGAFMDTQYF; CDR3nt: TGCGCCAGCAGCCAAGGGGCTTTTATGGATACGCAGTATTTT
d_gene: NA; len: 13; v_gene: TRBV5-1; j_gene: TRBJ1-2; abundance: NA; CDR3aa: CASSFSAQGGYTF; CDR3nt: TGCGCCAGCAGCTTTTCGGCTCAGGGTGGCTACACCTTC
d_gene: NA; len: 17; v_gene: TRBV5-6; j_gene: TRBJ1-5; abundance: NA; CDR3aa: CASSQVPVPRSNQPQHF; CDR3nt: TGTGCCAGCAGCCAGGTACCGGTTCCAAGGAGCAATCAGCCCCAGCATTTT
d_gene: NA; len: 14; v_gene: TRBV5-6; j_gene: TRBJ1-3; abundance: once; CDR3aa: CASSLGSGGNTIYF; CDR3nt: TGTGCCAGCAGCTTGGGGAGCGGAGGAAACACCATATATTTT
d_gene: TRBD1; len: 16; v_gene: TRBV18; j_gene: TRBJ1-1; abundance: NA; CDR3aa: CASSPGTGRLDTEAFF; CDR3nt: TGTGCCAGCTCACCAGGGACAGGGAGGTTGGACACTGAAGCTTTCTTT
d_gene: NA; len: 12; v_gene: TRBV2; j_gene: TRBJ2-7; abundance: NA; CDR3aa: CAIGTFSYEQYF; CDR3nt: TGTGCCATCGGGACTTTCTCCTACGAGCAGTACTTC
d_gene: TRBD2; len: 15; v_gene: TRBV7-2; j_gene: TRBJ2-3; abundance: NA; CDR3aa: CASSFGGGAADTQYF; CDR3nt: TGTGCCAGCAGCTTCGGCGGGGGGGCAGCAGATACGCAGTATTTT
d_gene: NA; len: 15; v_gene: TRBV7-9; j_gene: TRBJ1-5; abundance: NA; CDR3aa: CASSLGGQSNQPQHF; CDR3nt: TGTGCCAGCAGCTTAGGAGGGCAAAGCAATCAGCCCCAGCATTTT
d_gene: TRBD1; len: 14; v_gene: TRBV11-2; j_gene: TRBJ2-1; abundance: NA; CDR3aa: CASSLGTGLSEQFF; CDR3nt: TGTGCCAGCAGCTTAGGGACAGGGTTAAGTGAGCAGTTCTTC
d_gene: TRBD1; len: 15; v_gene: TRBV2; j_gene: TRBJ1-2; abundance: NA; CDR3aa: CASSRQGLGAYGYTF; CDR3nt: TGTGCCAGCAGTAGACAGGGATTGGGAGCCTATGGCTACACCTTC
d_gene: TRBD2; len: 19; v_gene: TRBV11-3; j_gene: TRBJ2-3; abundance: few; CDR3aa: CASSLTSGGPIRSQDTQYF; CDR3nt: TGTGCCAGCAGCTTAACTAGCGGGGGGCCAATCAGGAGCCAAGATACGCAGTATTTT
d_gene: NA; len: 13; v_gene: TRBV6-1; j_gene: TRBJ2-6; abundance: medium-sized; CDR3aa: CASRAAGANVLTF; CDR3nt: TGTGCCAGCAGGGCGGCTGGGGCCAACGTCCTGACTTTC
d_gene: NA; len: 13; v_gene: TRBV14; j_gene: TRBJ2-6; abundance: NA; CDR3aa: CASTQSGANVLTF; CDR3nt: TGTGCCAGCACCCAGTCTGGGGCCAACGTCCTGACTTTC
d_gene: TRBD1; len: 17; v_gene: TRBV5-1; j_gene: TRBJ1-2; abundance: medium-sized; CDR3aa: CASSLDAGPGQGYGYTF; CDR3nt: TGCGCCAGCAGCTTGGATGCTGGACCGGGACAGGGATATGGCTACACCTTC
d_gene: NA; len: 13; v_gene: TRBV10-2; j_gene: TRBJ1-2; abundance: NA; CDR3aa: CASRRDESYGYTF; CDR3nt: TGCGCCAGCAGGAGGGACGAAAGCTATGGCTACACCTTC
d_gene: NA; len: 13; v_gene: TRBV6-1; j_gene: TRBJ1-5; abundance: NA; CDR3aa: CASSELGNQPQHF; CDR3nt: TGTGCCAGCAGTGAACTTGGGAATCAGCCCCAGCATTTT
d_gene: NA; len: 16; v_gene: TRBV7-3; j_gene: TRBJ1-4; abundance: NA; CDR3aa: CASSPGLTVTNEKLFF; CDR3nt: TGTGCCAGCAGCCCAGGACTCACCGTCACTAATGAAAAACTGTTTTTT
d_gene: NA; len: 14; v_gene: TRBV2; j_gene: TRBJ1-1; abundance: NA; CDR3aa: CASSVGGAKAEAFF; CDR3nt: TGTGCCAGCAGTGTGGGGGGCGCGAAGGCTGAAGCTTTCTTT
d_gene: NA; len: 14; v_gene: TRBV29-1; j_gene: TRBJ2-1; abundance: NA; CDR3aa: CSAEITGGRDEQFF; CDR3nt: TGCAGCGCTGAAATTACCGGGGGGCGGGATGAGCAGTTCTTC
d_gene: NA; len: 13; v_gene: TRBV6-5; j_gene: TRBJ2-7; abundance: few; CDR3aa: CASRGGPHIEQYF; CDR3nt: TGTGCCAGCAGGGGGGGACCGCATATCGAGCAGTACTTC
d_gene: NA; len: 14; v_gene: TRBV7-6; j_gene: TRBJ2-5; abundance: NA; CDR3aa: CASSLTGGVGTQYF; CDR3nt: TGTGCCAGCAGCCTAACAGGCGGGGTAGGGACCCAGTACTTC
d_gene: TRBD1; len: 14; v_gene: TRBV2; j_gene: TRBJ2-3; abundance: few; CDR3aa: CASGKQGKGDTQYF; CDR3nt: TGTGCCAGCGGTAAACAGGGGAAAGGAGATACGCAGTATTTT
d_gene: NA; len: 14; v_gene: TRBV5-1; j_gene: TRBJ2-2; abundance: NA; CDR3aa: CASSVDRNTGELFF; CDR3nt: TGCGCCAGCAGCGTGGACAGGAACACCGGGGAGCTGTTTTTT
d_gene: NA; len: 15; v_gene: TRBV18; j_gene: TRBJ1-2; abundance: once; CDR3aa: CASSPPRGRVYGYTF; CDR3nt: TGTGCCAGCTCACCACCGCGGGGGAGGGTCTATGGCTACACCTTC
d_gene: NA; len: 14; v_gene: TRBV14; j_gene: TRBJ1-1; abundance: NA; CDR3aa: CASSPGDRRREAFF; CDR3nt: TGTGCCAGCAGCCCCGGAGACAGGAGAAGAGAAGCTTTCTTT
d_gene: NA; len: 16; v_gene: TRBV14; j_gene: TRBJ1-4; abundance: NA; CDR3aa: CASSLRPSGVPEKLFF; CDR3nt: TGTGCCAGCAGCCTACGACCGTCCGGGGTTCCCGAAAAACTGTTTTTT
d_gene: NA; len: 13; v_gene: TRBV6-5; j_gene: TRBJ1-2; abundance: few; CDR3aa: CASSYSLIYGYTF; CDR3nt: TGTGCCAGCAGTTACTCTCTGATCTATGGCTACACCTTC
d_gene: NA; len: 14; v_gene: TRBV9; j_gene: TRBJ1-1; abundance: NA; CDR3aa: CASSPRWGDTEAFF; CDR3nt: TGTGCCAGCAGCCCCCGGTGGGGGGACACTGAAGCTTTCTTT
d_gene: NA; len: 14; v_gene: TRBV6-5; j_gene: TRBJ2-1; abundance: once; CDR3aa: CASSYGGADNEQFF; CDR3nt: TGTGCCAGCAGTTACGGCGGGGCCGACAATGAGCAGTTCTTC
d_gene: NA; len: 14; v_gene: TRBV19; j_gene: TRBJ1-5; abundance: NA; CDR3aa: CASSGGRVGQPQHF; CDR3nt: TGTGCCAGTAGTGGAGGCAGGGTGGGGCAGCCCCAGCATTTT
d_gene: TRBD1; len: 17; v_gene: TRBV19; j_gene: TRBJ1-1; abundance: NA; CDR3aa: CASTRGDRGLVNTEAFF; CDR3nt: TGTGCCAGTACCCGAGGGGACAGGGGGCTCGTGAACACTGAAGCTTTCTTT
d_gene: TRBD1; len: 16; v_gene: TRBV6-6; j_gene: TRBJ2-3; abundance: NA; CDR3aa: CASSPSPGQGADTQYF; CDR3nt: TGTGCCAGCAGTCCCTCTCCGGGACAGGGGGCAGATACGCAGTATTTT
d_gene: NA; len: 13; v_gene: TRBV19; j_gene: TRBJ1-2; abundance: NA; CDR3aa: CASSIRGNYGYTF; CDR3nt: TGTGCCAGTAGTATAAGAGGCAACTATGGCTACACCTTC
d_gene: TRBD1; len: 13; v_gene: TRBV7-6; j_gene: TRBJ2-7; abundance: NA; CDR3aa: CASSPRGPYEQYF; CDR3nt: TGTGCCAGCAGCCCCAGGGGGCCCTACGAGCAGTACTTC
d_gene: NA; len: 16; v_gene: TRBV4-1; j_gene: TRBJ2-5; abundance: NA; CDR3aa: CASSLYPPGQSGAQYF; CDR3nt: TGCGCCAGCAGCCTTTACCCCCCTGGCCAGTCGGGGGCCCAGTACTTC
d_gene: NA; len: 13; v_gene: TRBV2; j_gene: TRBJ1-1; abundance: NA; CDR3aa: CASSEGINTEAFF; CDR3nt: TGTGCCAGCAGTGAAGGTATTAACACTGAAGCTTTCTTT
d_gene: NA; len: 16; v_gene: TRBV25-1; j_gene: TRBJ1-3; abundance: NA; CDR3aa: CASSPSRAGTGNTIYF; CDR3nt: TGTGCCAGCAGCCCCTCCCGGGCAGGGACTGGAAACACCATATATTTT
d_gene: NA; len: 17; v_gene: TRBV19; j_gene: TRBJ2-6; abundance: NA; CDR3aa: CASAPGLPGSGANVLTF; CDR3nt: TGTGCCAGTGCGCCTGGGTTGCCCGGATCTGGGGCCAACGTCCTGACTTTC
d_gene: NA; len: 14; v_gene: TRBV7-2; j_gene: TRBJ2-7; abundance: few; CDR3aa: CASSLSVSSYEQYF; CDR3nt: TGTGCCAGCAGCCTCAGCGTCAGCTCCTACGAGCAGTACTTC